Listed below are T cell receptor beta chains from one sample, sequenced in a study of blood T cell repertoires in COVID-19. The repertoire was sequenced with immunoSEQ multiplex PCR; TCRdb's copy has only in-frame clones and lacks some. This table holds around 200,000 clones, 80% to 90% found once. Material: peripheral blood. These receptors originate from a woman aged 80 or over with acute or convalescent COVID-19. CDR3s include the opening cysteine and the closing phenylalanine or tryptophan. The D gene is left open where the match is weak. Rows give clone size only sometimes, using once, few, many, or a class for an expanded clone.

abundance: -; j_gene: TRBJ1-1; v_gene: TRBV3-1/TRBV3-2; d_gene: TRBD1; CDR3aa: CASSQTGGGSTEAFF; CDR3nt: TGTGCCAGCAGCCAAACAGGGGGGGGAAGCACTGAAGCTTTCTTT
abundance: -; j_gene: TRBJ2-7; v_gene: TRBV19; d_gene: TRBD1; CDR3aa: CASSSNRGPNYEQYF; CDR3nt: TGTGCCAGTAGTTCAAACAGGGGACCTAACTACGAGCAGTACTTC
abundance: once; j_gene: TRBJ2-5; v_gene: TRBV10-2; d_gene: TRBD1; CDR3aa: CASSERGLETQYF; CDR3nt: TGCGCCAGCAGTGAGAGGGGGCTAGAGACCCAGTACTTC
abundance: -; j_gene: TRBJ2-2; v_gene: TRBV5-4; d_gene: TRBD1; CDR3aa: CASSHARDRGTGELFF; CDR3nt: TGTGCCAGCAGCCACGCCCGGGACAGGGGAACCGGGGAGCTGTTTTTT
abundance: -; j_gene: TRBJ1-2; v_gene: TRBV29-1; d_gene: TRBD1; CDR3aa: CSVGTGETRGYGYTF; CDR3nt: TGCAGCGTTGGGACAGGGGAAACTCGGGGCTATGGCTACACCTTC
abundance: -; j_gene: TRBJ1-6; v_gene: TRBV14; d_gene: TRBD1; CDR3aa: CASSLGQGTPLHF; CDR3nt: TGTGCCAGCAGCCTCGGACAGGGGACACCCCTCCACTTT
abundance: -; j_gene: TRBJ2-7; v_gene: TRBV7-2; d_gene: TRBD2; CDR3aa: CASSFSGVPYEQYF; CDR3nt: TGTGCCAGCAGCTTTAGCGGGGTGCCCTACGAGCAGTACTTC
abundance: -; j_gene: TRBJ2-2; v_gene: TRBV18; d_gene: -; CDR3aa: CASSPPGSATGELFF; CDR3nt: TGTGCCAGCTCACCACCGGGCTCAGCCACCGGGGAGCTGTTTTTT
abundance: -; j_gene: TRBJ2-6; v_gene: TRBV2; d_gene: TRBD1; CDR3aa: CASRDRAGANVLTF; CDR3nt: TGTGCCAGCAGAGACAGGGCTGGGGCCAACGTCCTGACTTTC
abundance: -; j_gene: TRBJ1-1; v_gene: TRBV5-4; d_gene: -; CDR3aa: CASSFGVRRDRGTEAFF; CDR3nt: TGTGCCAGCAGCTTTGGGGTAAGAAGGGATCGGGGGACTGAAGCTTTCTTT
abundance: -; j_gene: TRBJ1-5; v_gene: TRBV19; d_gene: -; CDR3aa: CASSMSGIRVFQPQHF; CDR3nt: TGTGCCAGTAGTATGTCAGGGATACGGGTCTTTCAGCCCCAGCATTTT
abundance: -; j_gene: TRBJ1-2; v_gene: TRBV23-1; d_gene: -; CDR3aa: CASSQSGF; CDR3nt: TGCGCCAGCAGTCAATCCGGCTTC
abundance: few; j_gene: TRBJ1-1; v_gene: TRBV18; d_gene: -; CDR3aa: CASSPPRTEAFF; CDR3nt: TGTGCCAGCTCACCACCTCGGACTGAAGCTTTCTTT
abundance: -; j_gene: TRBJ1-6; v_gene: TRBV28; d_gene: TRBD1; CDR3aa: CASSLNFIGTASSYNSPLHF; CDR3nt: TGTGCCAGCAGTTTAAATTTTATCGGGACAGCTAGCTCCTATAATTCACCCCTCCACTTT
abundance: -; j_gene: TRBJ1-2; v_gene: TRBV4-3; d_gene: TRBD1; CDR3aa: CASSLEQGDGYTF; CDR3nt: TGCGCCAGCAGCCTCGAGCAGGGGGATGGCTACACCTTC
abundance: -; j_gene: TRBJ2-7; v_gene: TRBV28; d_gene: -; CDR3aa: CAIGGGSIFSYEQYF; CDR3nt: TGTGCCATAGGGGGGGGATCTATTTTTTCCTACGAGCAGTACTTC
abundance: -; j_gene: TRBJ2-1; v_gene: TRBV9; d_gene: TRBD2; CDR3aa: CASSVGTSGRALQFF; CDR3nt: TGTGCCAGCAGCGTTGGGACTAGCGGGAGGGCTCTGCAGTTCTTC
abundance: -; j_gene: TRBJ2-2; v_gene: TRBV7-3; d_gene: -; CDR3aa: CASSLTLGELFF; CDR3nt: TGTGCCAGCAGCTTAACCCTCGGGGAGCTGTTTTTT
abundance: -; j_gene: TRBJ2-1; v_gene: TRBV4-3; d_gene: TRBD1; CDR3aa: CASSQEWGQVTYNEQFF; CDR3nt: TGCGCCAGCAGCCAAGAATGGGGACAGGTTACCTACAATGAGCAGTTCTTC
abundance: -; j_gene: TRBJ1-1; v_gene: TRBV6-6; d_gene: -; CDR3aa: CASRARALAFF; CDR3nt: TGTGCCAGCAGGGCCAGGGCGTTGGCTTTCTTT
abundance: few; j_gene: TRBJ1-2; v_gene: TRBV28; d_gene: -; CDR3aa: CASSLRGGAPSTYGYTF; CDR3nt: TGTGCCAGCAGTTTAAGAGGTGGAGCCCCCTCCACCTATGGCTACACCTTC
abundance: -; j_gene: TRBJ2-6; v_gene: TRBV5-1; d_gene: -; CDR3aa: CASSLATSGANVLTF; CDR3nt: TGCGCCAGCAGCCTAGCAACCTCTGGGGCCAACGTCCTGACTTTC
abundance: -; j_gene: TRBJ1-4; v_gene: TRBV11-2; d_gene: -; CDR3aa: CASSFRGGLEKLFF; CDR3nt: TGTGCCAGCAGCTTCCGGGGGGGCTTGGAAAAACTGTTTTTT
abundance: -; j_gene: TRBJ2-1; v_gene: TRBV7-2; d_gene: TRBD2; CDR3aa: CASSLTREGYNEQFF; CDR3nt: TGTGCCAGCAGCTTAACCCGGGAGGGGTACAATGAGCAGTTCTTC
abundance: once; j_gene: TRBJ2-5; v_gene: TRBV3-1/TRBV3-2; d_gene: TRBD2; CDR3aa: CASSQASGGGRGTQYF; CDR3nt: TGTGCCAGCAGCCAAGCAAGCGGGGGGGGCCGAGGGACCCAGTACTTC
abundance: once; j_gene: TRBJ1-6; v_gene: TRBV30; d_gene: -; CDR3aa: CAWTLRDRNSPLHF; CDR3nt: TGTGCCTGGACGCTCAGGGATAGGAATTCACCCCTCCACTTT
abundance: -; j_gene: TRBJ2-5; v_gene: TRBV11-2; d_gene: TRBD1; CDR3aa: CASSLQGARETQYF; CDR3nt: TGTGCCAGCAGCTTACAGGGGGCAAGAGAGACCCAGTACTTC